The rows below give T cell receptor gamma chains drawn from one sample of a study of Vδ1+ human thymocytes. TCRdb made new clone calls on the multiplex PCR reads using CATT. There are 20,000 to 25,000 gamma-chain clones in the sample; about 13% occur only once, and over 1.5% lies in the top ten. Material: Vdelta1+ gamma-delta thymocytes from the thymus. These receptors were obtained from a child less than two years old who had congenital heart surgery. Each CDR3 is given with its conserved first and last residue. Each record gives: J gene, clone size, V gene, CDR3 protein. Clone size appears in some rows only: once, few, many, or a class for an expanded clone.

TRGJP2 few TRGV4 CATLEGDWIKTF
TRGJ1/TRGJ2 . TRGV9 CALWEVPTPKKLF
TRGJ1/TRGJ2 . TRGV4 CATWNGIKKLF
TRGJ1/TRGJ2 . TRGV3 CATWDRLGVYYKKLF
TRGJ1/TRGJ2 . TRGV4 CATWDGLRGEKLF
TRGJ1/TRGJ2 . TRGV4 CATWNGPYYKKLF
TRGJ1/TRGJ2 . TRGV8 CATWDEVPNYYKKLF
TRGJP1 . TRGV8 CATWDRIGTGWFKIF
TRGJ1/TRGJ2 medium-sized TRGV5 CATWDGYYKKLF
TRGJ1/TRGJ2 . TRGV4 CATWDGPLKKLF
TRGJ1/TRGJ2 . TRGV2 CATWDGPDKELF
TRGJP1 medium-sized TRGV9 CALWEAGWFKIF
TRGJ1/TRGJ2 . TRGV4 CATWNGPPAGKLF
TRGJ1/TRGJ2 . TRGV5 CATWDSPYNIYYKKLF
TRGJ1/TRGJ2 once TRGV3 CATWDRGGPWVYYKKLF
TRGJP2 few TRGV5 CATWDRGSDWIKTF
TRGJ1/TRGJ2 few TRGV8 CATWDRGRGYKKLF
TRGJP2 . TRGV5 CATWAHSSDWIKTF
TRGJ1/TRGJ2 . TRGV4 CATWDGRCYYKKLF
TRGJ1/TRGJ2 . TRGV5 CATWDWPYYKKLF
TRGJ1/TRGJ2 . TRGV8 CATWDRRPLKYGKLF
TRGJ1/TRGJ2 few TRGV8 CATWDWDYYKKLF
TRGJ1/TRGJ2 . TRGV4 CATWIQPFDHYKKLF
TRGJ1/TRGJ2 . TRGV4 CATCRPRNYYKKLF
TRGJ1/TRGJ2 medium-sized TRGV2 CATWDGDKKLF
TRGJ1/TRGJ2 . TRGV3 CATWDKLKKLF
TRGJP1 few TRGV5 CATWDRRTGWFKIF
TRGJ1/TRGJ2 . TRGV2 CATWNCRDYYKKLF
TRGJ1/TRGJ2 . TRGV5 CATRGRYKKLF
TRGJ1/TRGJ2 few TRGV3 CATWDRESYYKKLF
TRGJ1/TRGJ2 . TRGV9 CALWEVFRDYKKLF
TRGJ1/TRGJ2 medium-sized TRGV4 CATWTPNKKLF
TRGJ1/TRGJ2 . TRGV4 CATWSEAYRKLF
TRGJ1/TRGJ2 medium-sized TRGV5 CATWDRRDYKKLF
TRGJ1/TRGJ2 . TRGV2 CATWDALNKKLF
TRGJ1/TRGJ2 . TRGV3 CATWDLYKKLF
TRGJ1/TRGJ2 . TRGV3 CATWDIGKLF
TRGJ1/TRGJ2 few TRGV9 CALWEDRENYYKKLF
TRGJ1/TRGJ2 . TRGV4 CATWNGLTIYYKKLF
TRGJ1/TRGJ2 . TRGV2 CATWDGPRGWYYYKKLF
TRGJ1/TRGJ2 medium-sized TRGV9 CALWEVLYYKKLF
TRGJ1/TRGJ2 few TRGV9 CALWEFHPYYKKLF
TRGJP1 few TRGV9 CALWDRWFKIF
TRGJ1/TRGJ2 . TRGV3 CATWDRPYGYKKLF
TRGJP1 . TRGV4 CATWSDTTGWFKIF
TRGJ1/TRGJ2 . TRGV4 CATWNSPSGYKKLF
TRGJP2 . TRGV8 CATWDRGSSDWIKTF
TRGJ1/TRGJ2 . TRGV4 CATWNALKKLF
TRGJ1/TRGJ2 medium-sized TRGV8 CATWDLYYKKLF
TRGJP . TRGV9 CALWEARQELGKKIKVF